What follows are 8 T cell receptor beta chains derived from one specimen sequenced in a study of Ad26.COV2.S vaccination and SARS-CoV-2 variants. Specified treatment: roughly 19 received Ad26.COV2.S at low or high dose, single or two shots; several received placebo; per-sample allocation not given. Sampling occurred on day 63 after the first vaccine or placebo injection. This table comes from immunoSEQ multiplex PCR, and its TCRdb copy is limited to in-frame clones, with some not included. The table includes almost 400,000 clones, around nine tenths detected once. This specimen consisted of peripheral blood, obtained in a trial of Ad26.COV2.S vaccine versus placebo. All receptors come from a person between 18 and 60 years old who received the Ad26.COV2.S COVID-19 vaccine or a placebo.

The V gene is TRBV6-5, the J gene TRBJ1-5, with D perhaps TRBD1 (6 bases). CDR3 length: 14 residues. V shed 4 bases and J shed 3 bases, with 10 bases lying between them. CDR1 is MNHEY, CDR2 SVGAGI, per germline. In DNA, the CDR3 is TGTGCCAGCAGTTTAGACAGGTACAATCAGCCCCAGCATTTT. It translates to CASSLDRYNQPQHF.

The chain carries TRBV5-4 and TRBJ1-5, with a weak D call TRBD1 (6 bases). The CDR3 has 14 residues. Germline V gene data show CDR1 as SGHNT and CDR2 as YYREEE (reference sequence). V lost 4 bases, J lost 3 bases, and 11 bases lay in between. The CDR3 DNA is TGTGCCAGCAGCGCCAGGGGCTCCAATCAGCCCCAGCATTTT. Protein product: CASSARGSNQPQHF.

This rearrangement joins TRBV2 to TRBJ1-2; D might be TRBD1 (6 bases). Per the germline V gene, CDR1 is SNHLY and CDR2 is FYNNEI. CDR3 length: 13 amino acids. Trimming cost V 5 bases and J 8 bases, with 15 bases left between them. The CDR3 bases are TGTGCCAGCAGTCAAGGGGGGCCTGGGGGCTACACCTTC. This sequence encodes CASSQGGPGGYTF.

The chain joins TRBV4-2 to TRBJ2-2; D not certain. Germline CDR1 is LGHNA and CDR2 is YNFKEQ. Trimming shortened V by 0 bases and J by 4 bases, and 3 bases separated the two germline ends. The CDR3 is 13 residues long. CDR3 nucleotide sequence: TGTGCCAGCAGCCAAGATCGCACCGGGGAGCTGTTTTTT. As protein: CASSQDRTGELFF.

V usage is TRBV23-1 and J usage is TRBJ1-4; D is undetermined. TRBV23-1 is an ORF, with its function uncertain. Trimming shortened V by 9 bases and J by 3 bases, and 8 bases separated the two germline ends. The length of the CDR3 is 12 residues. CDR3 bases: TGCGCCAGGCGAGGGCCTAATGAAAAACTGTTTTTT. Translating it yields CARRGPNEKLFF.

The chain joins TRBV28 to TRBJ1-1; TRBD1 matches 7 bases. This CDR3 is 13 amino acids long. V lost 6 bases and J lost 1; bases outside the gene matches: 2. Germline CDR1 MDHEN, CDR2 SYDVKM. CDR3 coding DNA: TGTGCCAGCAGGAGACAGGGGAACACTGAAGCTTTCTTT. It translates to CASRRQGNTEAFF. Full variable domain (rest looked up from reference TRBV28 and TRBJ1-1): DVKVTQSSRYLVKRTGEKVFLECVQDMDHENMFWYRQDPGLGLRLIYFSYDVKMKEKGDIPEGYSVSREKKERFSLILESASTNQTSMYLCASRRQGNTEAFFGQGTRLTVV.

This chain joins TRBV4-1 and TRBJ1-2; no firm D call. Between the trimmed V and J ends, which lost 1 base and 4 bases, there was a span of 16 bases. This CDR3 region has 16 residues. The germline V gene has CDR1 MGHRA and CDR2 YSYEKL. CDR3 nucleotides: TGCGCCAGCAGCCAAGGGAACGGGCGGAGGAGCTATGGCTACACCTTC. Translation gives CASSQGNGRRSYGYTF.

The genes are TRBV29-1 and TRBJ2-3; perhaps D is TRBD1 or TRBD2 (6 bases each). V lost 3 bases, J lost 4 bases, and 32 bases lay in between. CDR3 size: 20 residues. Germline V gene sequence: CDR1 SQVTM, CDR2 ANQGSEA. The CDR3 DNA follows: TGCAGCGTTGATTTTCCCCCCGGATTAGCGGAGGCCAGGGGTCCAGATACGCAGTATTTT. Its protein product is CSVDFPPGLAEARGPDTQYF.